This T cell receptor beta chain was observed in a study of shared clonotypes between healthy human individuals. V gave up 0 bases and J gave up 2 bases; unmatched junction bases: 7. Germline V lookup: CDR1 LGHNA, CDR2 YNFKEQ. This CDR3 has 17 amino acids. Overall study findings and caveats: Researchers found naive subsets generally carried larger estimated richness than memory subsets. The represented genetic and exposure-history diversity was limited by the small number of donors.

About this clone: Its antigen is still unknown.

The naive CD8 fraction comprised CD45RO-negative cells positively selected for CCR7 and excluded terminally differentiated effector memory CD45RA+ cells. Original processing methods: Junction-only sequences without quality scores were provided by ImmunoSEQ, so filtering was different. Using immunoSEQ multiplex PCR, the repertoire was profiled, and TCRdb retains in-frame clones only, with some absent. Clonal size and the V and J genes are those of that table, whereas D and trimming came from the DNA. The sample consists of about 2.2 million clones, around 95% of them appearing once. The chain is built from TRBV4-2 and TRBJ2-5, with 9 bases identical to TRBD2. This clonotype was obtained from a young man in good health. Some clones in this sample may be carry-over from other donors' samples. Sequenced: naive CD8+ T cells from PBMCs. The CDR3 here is CASSQDGPAGGQETQYF. Written as DNA, the CDR3 is TGTGCCAGCAGCCAAGATGGTCCAGCGGGAGGACAAGAGACCCAGTACTTC.